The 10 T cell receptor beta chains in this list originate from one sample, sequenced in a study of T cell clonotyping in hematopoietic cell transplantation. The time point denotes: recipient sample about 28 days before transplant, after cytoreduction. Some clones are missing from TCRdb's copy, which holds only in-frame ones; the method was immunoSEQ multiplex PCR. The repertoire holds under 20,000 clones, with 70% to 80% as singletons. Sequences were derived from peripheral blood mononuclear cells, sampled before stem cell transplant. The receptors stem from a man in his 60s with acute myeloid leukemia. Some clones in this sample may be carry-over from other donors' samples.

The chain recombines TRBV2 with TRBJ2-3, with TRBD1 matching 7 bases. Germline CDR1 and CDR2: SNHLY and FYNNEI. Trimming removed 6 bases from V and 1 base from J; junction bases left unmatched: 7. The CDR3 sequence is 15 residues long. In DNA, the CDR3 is TGTGCCAGCAGGTCCACAGGGGTCCGCACAGATACGCAGTATTTT. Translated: CASRSTGVRTDTQYF.

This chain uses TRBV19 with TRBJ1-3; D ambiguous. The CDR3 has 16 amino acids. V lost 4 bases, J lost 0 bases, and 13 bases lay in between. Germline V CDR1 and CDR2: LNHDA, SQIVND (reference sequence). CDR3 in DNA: TGTGCCAGTAGTAGGCCCACAGCGAGCTCTGGAAACACCATATATTTT. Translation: CASSRPTASSGNTIYF.

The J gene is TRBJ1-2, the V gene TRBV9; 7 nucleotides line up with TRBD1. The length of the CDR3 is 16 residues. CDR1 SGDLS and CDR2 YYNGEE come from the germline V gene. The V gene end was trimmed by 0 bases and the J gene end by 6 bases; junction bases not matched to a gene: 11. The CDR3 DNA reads TGTGCCAGCAGCGTAGGTGGCAGGGGGTTTGTTAATGGCTACACCTTC. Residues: CASSVGGRGFVNGYTF.

CDR3 DNA sequence: TGTGCCTGGAGTTACAGGGAAGACGGCGAGCAGTACTTC. Encoded protein: CAWSYREDGEQYF. J is TRBJ2-7 and V is TRBV30, with D perhaps matching TRBD1 (6 bases). This CDR3 region has 13 residues. Per the germline V gene, CDR1 is GTSNPN and CDR2 is SVGIG (reference sequence). V lost 2 bases and J 6 bases, leaving 14 bases between the germline ends.

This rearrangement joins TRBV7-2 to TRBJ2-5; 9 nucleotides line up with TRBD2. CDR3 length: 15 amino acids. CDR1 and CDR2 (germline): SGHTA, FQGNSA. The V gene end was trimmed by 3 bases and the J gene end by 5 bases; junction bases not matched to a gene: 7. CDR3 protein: CASSLGSGGHETQYF. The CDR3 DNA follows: TGTGCCAGCAGCTTGGGTAGCGGGGGTCATGAGACCCAGTACTTC.

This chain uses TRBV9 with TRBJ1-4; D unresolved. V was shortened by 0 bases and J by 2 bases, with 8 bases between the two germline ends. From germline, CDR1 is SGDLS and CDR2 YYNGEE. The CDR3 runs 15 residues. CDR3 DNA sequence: TGTGCCAGCAGCGTAGACAGTGGGACTAATGAAAAACTGTTTTTT. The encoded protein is CASSVDSGTNEKLFF.

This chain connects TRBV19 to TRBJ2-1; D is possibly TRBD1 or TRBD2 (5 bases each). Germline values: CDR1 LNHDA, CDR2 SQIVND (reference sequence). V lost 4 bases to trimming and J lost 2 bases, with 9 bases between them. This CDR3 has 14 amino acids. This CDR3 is CASSTSGPYNEQFF. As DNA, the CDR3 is TGTGCCAGTAGTACGTCGGGGCCCTACAATGAGCAGTTCTTC.

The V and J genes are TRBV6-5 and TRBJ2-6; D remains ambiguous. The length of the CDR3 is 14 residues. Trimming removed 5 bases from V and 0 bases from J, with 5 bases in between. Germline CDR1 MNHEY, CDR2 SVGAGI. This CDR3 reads CASSRVSGANVLTF. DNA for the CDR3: TGTGCCAGCAGTAGAGTCTCTGGGGCCAACGTCCTGACTTTC.

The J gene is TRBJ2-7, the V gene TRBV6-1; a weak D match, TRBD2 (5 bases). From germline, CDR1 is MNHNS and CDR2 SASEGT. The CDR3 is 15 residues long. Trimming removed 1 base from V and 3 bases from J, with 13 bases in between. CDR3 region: CASSEGDFGVYEQYF. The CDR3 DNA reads TGTGCCAGCAGTGAAGGCGATTTCGGGGTCTACGAGCAGTACTTC.

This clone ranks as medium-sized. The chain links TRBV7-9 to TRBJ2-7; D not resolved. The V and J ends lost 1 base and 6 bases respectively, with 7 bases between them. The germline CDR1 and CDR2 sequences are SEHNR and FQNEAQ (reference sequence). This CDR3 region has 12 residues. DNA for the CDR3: TGTGCCAGCAGCTTAGTGTCGAGCGAGCAGTACTTC. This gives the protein CASSLVSSEQYF.